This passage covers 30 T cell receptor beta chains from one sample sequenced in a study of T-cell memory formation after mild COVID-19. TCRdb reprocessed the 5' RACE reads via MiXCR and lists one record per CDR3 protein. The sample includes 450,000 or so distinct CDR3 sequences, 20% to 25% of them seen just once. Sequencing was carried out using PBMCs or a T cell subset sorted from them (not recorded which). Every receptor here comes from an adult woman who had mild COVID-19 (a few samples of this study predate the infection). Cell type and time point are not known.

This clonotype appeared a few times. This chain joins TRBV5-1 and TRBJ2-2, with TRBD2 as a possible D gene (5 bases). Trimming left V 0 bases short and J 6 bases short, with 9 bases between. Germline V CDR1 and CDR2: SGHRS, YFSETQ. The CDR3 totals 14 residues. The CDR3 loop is CASSLVGDPGELFF. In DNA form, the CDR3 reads TGCGCCAGCAGCTTGGTCGGGGATCCCGGGGAGCTGTTTTTT.

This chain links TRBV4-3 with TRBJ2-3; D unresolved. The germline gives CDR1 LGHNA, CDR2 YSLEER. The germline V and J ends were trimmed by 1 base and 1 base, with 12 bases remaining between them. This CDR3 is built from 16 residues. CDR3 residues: CASSQVIQARTDTQYF. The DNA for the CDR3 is TGCGCCAGCAGCCAAGTCATACAAGCCCGCACAGATACGCAGTATTTT.

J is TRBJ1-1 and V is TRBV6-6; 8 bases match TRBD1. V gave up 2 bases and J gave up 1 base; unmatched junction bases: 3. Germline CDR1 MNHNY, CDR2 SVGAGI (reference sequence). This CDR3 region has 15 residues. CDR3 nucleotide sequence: TGTGCCAGCAGTTACCGGACAGGGAAGAACACTGAAGCTTTCTTT. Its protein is CASSYRTGKNTEAFF.

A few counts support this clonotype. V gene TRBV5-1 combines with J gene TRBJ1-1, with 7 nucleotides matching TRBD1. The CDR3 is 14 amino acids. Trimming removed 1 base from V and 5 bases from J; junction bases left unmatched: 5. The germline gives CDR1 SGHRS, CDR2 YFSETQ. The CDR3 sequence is CASSLYVRGTEAFF. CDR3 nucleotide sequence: TGCGCCAGCAGCTTGTACGTCAGGGGGACTGAAGCTTTCTTT.

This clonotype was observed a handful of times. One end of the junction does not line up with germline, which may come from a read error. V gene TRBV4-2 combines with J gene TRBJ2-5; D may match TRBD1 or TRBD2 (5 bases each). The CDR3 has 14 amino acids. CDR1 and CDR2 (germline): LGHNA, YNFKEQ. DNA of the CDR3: TGTGCCAGCAGCCAGGGGGACGGGCAAGAAACCCAGTACTTC. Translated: CASSQGDGQETQYF.

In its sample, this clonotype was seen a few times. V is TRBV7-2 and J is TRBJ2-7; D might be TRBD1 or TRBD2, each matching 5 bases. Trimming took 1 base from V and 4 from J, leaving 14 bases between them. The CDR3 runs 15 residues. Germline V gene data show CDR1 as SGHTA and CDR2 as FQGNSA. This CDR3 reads CASSLGDGGLYEQYF. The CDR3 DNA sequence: TGTGCCAGCAGCTTAGGGGACGGAGGTCTTTACGAGCAGTACTTC.

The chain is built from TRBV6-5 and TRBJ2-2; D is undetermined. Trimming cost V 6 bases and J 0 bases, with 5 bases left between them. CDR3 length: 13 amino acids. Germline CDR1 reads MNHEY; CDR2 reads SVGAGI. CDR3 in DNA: TGTGCCAGCAGAGGGACGAACACCGGGGAGCTGTTTTTT. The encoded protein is CASRGTNTGELFF.

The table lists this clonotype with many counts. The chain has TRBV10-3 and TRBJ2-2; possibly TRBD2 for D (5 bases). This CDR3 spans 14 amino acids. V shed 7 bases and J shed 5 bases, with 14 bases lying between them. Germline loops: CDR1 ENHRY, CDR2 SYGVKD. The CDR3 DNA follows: TGTGCCATCACCGGGATTTCAGGAACCGGGGAGCTGTTTTTT. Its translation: CAITGISGTGELFF.

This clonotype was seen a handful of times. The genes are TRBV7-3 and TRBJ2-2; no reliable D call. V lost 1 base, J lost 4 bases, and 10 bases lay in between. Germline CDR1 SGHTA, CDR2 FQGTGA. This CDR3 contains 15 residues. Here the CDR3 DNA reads TGTGCCAGCAGCTTAAGTTCCACAAGCACCGGGGAGCTGTTTTTT. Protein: CASSLSSTSTGELFF.

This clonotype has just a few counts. The CDR3 DNA sequence: TGTGCCAGCAGTGGGGCTAGATTGGGCAGGATCTACAATGAGCAGTTCTTC. Encoded protein: CASSGARLGRIYNEQFF. The V gene is TRBV12-3 or TRBV12-4, the J gene TRBJ2-1; possible D gene TRBD1, 5 bases. The germline V and J ends were trimmed by 5 bases and 3 bases, with 20 bases remaining between them. The CDR3 loop spans 17 amino acids.

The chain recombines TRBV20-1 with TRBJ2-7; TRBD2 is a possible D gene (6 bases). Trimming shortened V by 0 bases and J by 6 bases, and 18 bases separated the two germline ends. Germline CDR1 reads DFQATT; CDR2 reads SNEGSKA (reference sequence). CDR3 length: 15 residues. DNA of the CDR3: TGCAGTGCTAGAGAAGAAGTGCTGGAGGGGAGCGAGCAGTACTTC. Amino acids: CSAREEVLEGSEQYF.

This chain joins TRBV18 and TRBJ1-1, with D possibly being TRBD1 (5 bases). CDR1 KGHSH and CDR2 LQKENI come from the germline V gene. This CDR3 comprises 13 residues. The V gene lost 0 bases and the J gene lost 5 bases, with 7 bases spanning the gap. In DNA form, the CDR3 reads TGTGCCAGCTCACCACCCCCAGGGACTGAAGCTTTCTTT. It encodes CASSPPPGTEAFF.

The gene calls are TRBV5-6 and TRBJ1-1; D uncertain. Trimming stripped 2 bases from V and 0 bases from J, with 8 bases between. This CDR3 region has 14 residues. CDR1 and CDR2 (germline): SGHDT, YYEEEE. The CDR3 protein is CASSFWEMNTEAFF. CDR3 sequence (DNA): TGTGCCAGCAGCTTTTGGGAGATGAACACTGAAGCTTTCTTT.

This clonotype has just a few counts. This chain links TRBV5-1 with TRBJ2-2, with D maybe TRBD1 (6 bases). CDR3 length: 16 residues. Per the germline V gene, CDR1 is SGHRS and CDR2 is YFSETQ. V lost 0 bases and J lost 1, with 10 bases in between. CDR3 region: CASSLGDRRNTGELFF. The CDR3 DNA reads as TGCGCCAGCAGCTTGGGAGACAGGAGGAACACCGGGGAGCTGTTTTTT.

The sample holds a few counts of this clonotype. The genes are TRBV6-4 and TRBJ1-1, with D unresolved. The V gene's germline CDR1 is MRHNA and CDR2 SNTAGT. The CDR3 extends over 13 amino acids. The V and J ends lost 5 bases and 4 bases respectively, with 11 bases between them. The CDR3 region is CASSLVKGTEAFF. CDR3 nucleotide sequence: TGTGCCAGCAGTCTGGTTAAGGGCACTGAAGCTTTCTTT.

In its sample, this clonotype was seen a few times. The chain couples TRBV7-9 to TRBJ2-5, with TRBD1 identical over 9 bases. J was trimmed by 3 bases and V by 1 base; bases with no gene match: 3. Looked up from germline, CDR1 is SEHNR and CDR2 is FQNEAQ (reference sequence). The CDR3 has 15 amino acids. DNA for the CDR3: TGTGCCAGCAGCTTAGTGAGGACAGGGGAAGAGACCCAGTACTTC. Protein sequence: CASSLVRTGEETQYF.

The CDR3 sequence: CASSYSGTGVYDEQFF. The DNA of the CDR3 is TGTGCCAGCAGTTATTCCGGGACAGGGGTGTACGATGAGCAGTTCTTC. This chain joins TRBV6-5 and TRBJ2-1, with 10 nucleotides matching TRBD1. Germline V gene sequence: CDR1 MNHEY, CDR2 SVGAGI. The V segment lost 3 bases and the J segment 8 bases; nucleotides outside the gene matches: 10. The CDR3 contains 16 residues.

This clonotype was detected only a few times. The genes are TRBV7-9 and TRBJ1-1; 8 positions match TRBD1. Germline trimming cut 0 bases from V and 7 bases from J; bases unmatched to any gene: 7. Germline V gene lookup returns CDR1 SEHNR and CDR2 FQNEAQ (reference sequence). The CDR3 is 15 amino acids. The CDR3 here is CASSLARRGLGEAFF. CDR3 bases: TGTGCCAGCAGCTTAGCGCGCAGGGGGCTTGGTGAAGCTTTCTTT.

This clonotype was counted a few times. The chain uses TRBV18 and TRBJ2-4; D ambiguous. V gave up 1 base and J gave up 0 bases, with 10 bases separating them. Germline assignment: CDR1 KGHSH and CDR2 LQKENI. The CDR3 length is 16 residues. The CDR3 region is CASSPLGVVAKNIQYF. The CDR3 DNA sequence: TGTGCCAGCTCACCACTTGGGGTAGTAGCCAAAAACATTCAGTACTTC.

CDR3 region: CASSYSIVVGRSNQPQHF. DNA for the CDR3: TGTGCCAGCAGTTACTCAATAGTGGTGGGGCGAAGCAATCAGCCCCAGCATTTT. The chain recombines TRBV6-6 with TRBJ1-5; perhaps TRBD1 as D (5 bases). The V gene lost 0 bases and the J gene lost 1 base, with 16 bases spanning the gap. From germline, CDR1 is MNHNY and CDR2 SVGAGI (reference sequence). The CDR3 loop spans 18 amino acids.

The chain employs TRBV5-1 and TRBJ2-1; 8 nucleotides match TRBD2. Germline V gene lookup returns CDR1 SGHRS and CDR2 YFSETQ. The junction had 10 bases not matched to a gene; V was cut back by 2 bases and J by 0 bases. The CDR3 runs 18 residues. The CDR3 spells CASSFPSGSTPSYNEQFF. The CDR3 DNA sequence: TGCGCCAGCAGCTTTCCCAGCGGGAGCACCCCCTCCTACAATGAGCAGTTCTTC.

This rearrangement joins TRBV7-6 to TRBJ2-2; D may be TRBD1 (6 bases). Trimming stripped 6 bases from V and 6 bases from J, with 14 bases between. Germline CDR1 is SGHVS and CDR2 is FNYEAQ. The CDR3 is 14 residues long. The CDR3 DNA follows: TGTGCCAGCAGTGGACAGTCGGTCCCCGGGGAGCTGTTTTTT. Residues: CASSGQSVPGELFF.

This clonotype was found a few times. This CDR3 is CASSPGPSTDTQYF. CDR3 nucleotide sequence: TGTGCCAGCAGTCCCGGACCTAGCACAGATACGCAGTATTTT. This rearrangement joins TRBV12-3 or TRBV12-4 to TRBJ2-3; D remains ambiguous. The CDR3 is 14 residues long. Trimming stripped 5 bases from V and 0 bases from J, with 9 bases between.

CDR3 DNA: TGTGCCAGCAGCATAGTCGGGGGGAGCTCCTACAATGAGCAGTTCTTC. This codes for CASSIVGGSSYNEQFF. The rearrangement links TRBV7-9 to TRBJ2-1; 7 bases line up with TRBD2. Trimming cost V 5 bases and J 0 bases; bases outside gene matches: 7. The CDR3 spans 16 residues. Germline CDR1 reads SEHNR; CDR2 reads FQNEAQ (reference sequence).

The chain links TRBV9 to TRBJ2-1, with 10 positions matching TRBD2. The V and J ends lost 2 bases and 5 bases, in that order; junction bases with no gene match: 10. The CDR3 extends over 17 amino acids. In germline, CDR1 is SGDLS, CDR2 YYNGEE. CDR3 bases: TGTGCCAGCAGCGTCAGTACAAGCGGGGGGGTTAACAATGAGCAGTTCTTC. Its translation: CASSVSTSGGVNNEQFF.

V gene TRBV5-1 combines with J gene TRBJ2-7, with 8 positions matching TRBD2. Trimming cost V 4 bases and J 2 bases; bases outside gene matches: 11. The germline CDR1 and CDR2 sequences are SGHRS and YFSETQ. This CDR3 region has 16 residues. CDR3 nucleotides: TGCGCCAGCAGCGCGGGAGGCCAAAACGGGGCCTACGAGCAGTACTTC. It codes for CASSAGGQNGAYEQYF.

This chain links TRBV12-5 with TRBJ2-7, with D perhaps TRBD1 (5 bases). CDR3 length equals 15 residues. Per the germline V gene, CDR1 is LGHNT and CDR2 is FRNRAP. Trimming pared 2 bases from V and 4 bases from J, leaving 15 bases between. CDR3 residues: CASGLNRKVRYEQYF. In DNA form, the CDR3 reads TGTGCTAGTGGTTTGAACAGGAAGGTTCGGTACGAGCAGTACTTC.

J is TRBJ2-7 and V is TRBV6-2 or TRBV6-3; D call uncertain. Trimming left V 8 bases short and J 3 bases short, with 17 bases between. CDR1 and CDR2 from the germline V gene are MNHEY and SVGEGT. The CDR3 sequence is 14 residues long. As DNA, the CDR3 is TGTGCCAGCCTCCCCCGGATGTCGAGCTACGAGCAGTACTTC. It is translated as CASLPRMSSYEQYF.

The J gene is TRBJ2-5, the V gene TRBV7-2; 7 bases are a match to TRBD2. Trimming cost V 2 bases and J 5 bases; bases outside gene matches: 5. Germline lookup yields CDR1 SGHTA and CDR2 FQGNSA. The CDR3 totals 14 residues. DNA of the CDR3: TGTGCCAGCAGCTTAAGCGGGGCGGGGGAGACCCAGTACTTC. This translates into CASSLSGAGETQYF.

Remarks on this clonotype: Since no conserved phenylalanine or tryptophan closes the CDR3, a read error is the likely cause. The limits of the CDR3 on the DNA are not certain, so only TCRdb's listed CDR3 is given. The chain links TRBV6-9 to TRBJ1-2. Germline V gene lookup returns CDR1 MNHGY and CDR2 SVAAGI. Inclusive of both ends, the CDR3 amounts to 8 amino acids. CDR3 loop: CASDLGQL.